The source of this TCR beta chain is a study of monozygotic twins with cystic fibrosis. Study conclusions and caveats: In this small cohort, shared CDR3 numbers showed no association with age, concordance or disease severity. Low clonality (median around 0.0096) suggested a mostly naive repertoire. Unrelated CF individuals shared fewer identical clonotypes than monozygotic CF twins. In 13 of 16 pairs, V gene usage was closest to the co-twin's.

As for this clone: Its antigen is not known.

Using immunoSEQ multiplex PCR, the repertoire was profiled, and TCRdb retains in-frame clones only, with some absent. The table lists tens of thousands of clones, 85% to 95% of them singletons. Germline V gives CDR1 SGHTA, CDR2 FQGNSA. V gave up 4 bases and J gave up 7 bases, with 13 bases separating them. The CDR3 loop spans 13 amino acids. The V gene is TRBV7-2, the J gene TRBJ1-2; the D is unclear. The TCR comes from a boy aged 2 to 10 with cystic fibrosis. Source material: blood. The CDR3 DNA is TGTGCCAGCAGCTCTGGGAGCTGGGGTGGCTACACCTTC. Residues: CASSSGSWGGYTF.